This T cell receptor (beta chain) derives from a study of T cell repertoires in cytomegalovirus infection. About the research overall: Matching HLA type, along with CMV infection, was indicated by public TCR beta signatures. Study-wide results and caveats: HLA-C-restricted CMV-specific TCR beta clonotypes prevailed in the ex vivo response. Cumulative public TCR beta family frequency identified carriers of CMV plus the relevant HLA.

TCRdb fed the reads into MiXCR, producing one record per CDR3 protein. The top ten hold roughly 8% of the sample, which has about 600,000 distinct CDR3 sequences, more than 20% seen once. CDR1 MNHEY and CDR2 SMNVEV come from the germline V gene (reference sequence). CDR3 length: 13 residues. The V end was cut by 5 bases, the J end by 5 bases, with 10 bases between. Concerning this clonotype: Its target is unknown.

The V gene is TRBV27, the J gene TRBJ2-1; D ambiguous. The source is a human donor in good health (CMV status not recorded). Some clones in this sample may be carry-over from other donors' samples. Specimen: CD8+ T cells from PBMCs. CDR3 protein: CASSRIRDNEQFF. In DNA, the CDR3 is TGTGCCAGCAGTCGGATAAGGGACAATGAGCAGTTCTTC.